This is a list of T cell receptor beta chains from one sample in a study of T-cell memory formation after mild COVID-19. A single record per CDR3 protein comes from TCRdb applying MiXCR to the 5' RACE reads. The sample records hundreds of thousands of distinct CDR3 sequences, 24% being singletons. The sample consisted of PBMCs or a T cell subset sorted from them (not recorded which). The receptors here all came from an adult woman who had mild COVID-19 (a few samples of this study predate the infection). Cell type and time point are not known. The CDR3 runs from the conserved cysteine through the conserved F or W. Each record gives: V gene, CDR3 protein.

TRBV6-1	CASSPFAEAFF
TRBV21-1	CASTHPWELQETQYF
TRBV5-1	CASSNPGEETQYF
TRBV6-5	CASSYSAGITEAFF
TRBV9	CASSVGLDSGGGELFF
TRBV6-5	CASSYSMFLGIESNTEAFF
TRBV7-9	CASSPGQGIVGEKLFF
TRBV6-5	CASSFDRGRGSPLHF
TRBV5-1	CASSLAQGSGYTF
TRBV6-6	CASSQGATNYGYTF
TRBV7-8	CASSFHQRVIETQYF
TRBV7-9	CASSLASARIDSNQPQHF
TRBV6-5	CASSVRAGELFF
TRBV7-9	CASSLTVGYGYTF
TRBV5-1	CASSLGPTGQGRTGELFF
TRBV9	CASSVDPSQGEQYF
TRBV13	CASSLEEGLYGYTF
TRBV4-3	CASSQDIGGHDYGYTF
TRBV7-6	CASSLMAANQPQHF
TRBV4-1	CASSLIGGAGGTDTQYF
TRBV11-2	CASSSPGSSYNEQFF
TRBV28	CASTHIRARIETQYF
TRBV7-7	CASSSILGEREQFF
TRBV7-2	CASSFGGGFLNEQYF
TRBV7-9	CASSFSPGQGAGEQYF
TRBV25-1	CASSGTVWEEKLFF
TRBV28	CASTTVLRSTDTQYF
TRBV6-2/TRBV6-3	CASSYYRRLSYEQYF
TRBV28	CASSSSRGQGDEKLFF
TRBV15	CATSRSWEAYNEQFF
TRBV20-1	CSARGQGIDTQYF
TRBV4-2	CASSQDIGTSGYNEQFF
TRBV24-1	CATSDPGLTSTQYF
TRBV10-3	CAISREPSNTGELFF
TRBV7-9	CASSSIKTGLRNIQYF
TRBV6-6	CASSYGGDRTYEQYF
TRBV19	CASSALDSRGRGYTF
TRBV3-1	CASSLTEGSQYF
TRBV27	CASSSITAGIGQTQYF
TRBV9	CASSGPQGLPYNEQFF
TRBV10-2	CASSDGKENLYEQYF
TRBV6-5	CASSYTDREAYEQYF
TRBV12-3/TRBV12-4	CASSFPQGGGNEQFF
TRBV12-3/TRBV12-4	CASSPRGIQKYYGYTF
TRBV11-2	CASSLLQGSSYNEQFF
TRBV5-6	CASSKWTSSADTQYF
TRBV9	CASSVGSGLSYEQYF
TRBV7-9	CASSSGGEQYF
TRBV4-2	CASSQVGEIEQFF
TRBV10-3	CAISDSTNTEAFF
TRBV5-1	CASSLSTGMGEQYF
TRBV3-1	CASSQGKGLAGEGEQFF
TRBV12-3/TRBV12-4	CASSFLTGYEQYF
TRBV3-1	CASSRRGAKNIQYF
TRBV5-6	CASSLGAPNEKLFF